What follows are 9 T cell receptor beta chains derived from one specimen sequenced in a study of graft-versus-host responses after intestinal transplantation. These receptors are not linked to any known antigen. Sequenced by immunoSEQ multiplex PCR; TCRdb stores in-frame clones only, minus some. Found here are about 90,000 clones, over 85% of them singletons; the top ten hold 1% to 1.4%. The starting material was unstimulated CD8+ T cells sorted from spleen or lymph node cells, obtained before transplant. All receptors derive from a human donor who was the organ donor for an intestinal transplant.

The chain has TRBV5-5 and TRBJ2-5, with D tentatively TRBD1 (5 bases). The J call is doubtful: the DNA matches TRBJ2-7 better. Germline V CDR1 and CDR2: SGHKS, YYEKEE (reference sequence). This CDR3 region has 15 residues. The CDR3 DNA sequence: TGTGCCAGCAGCTTGGGGGTATCAGGGATCTACGAGCAGTACTTC. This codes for CASSLGVSGIYEQYF.

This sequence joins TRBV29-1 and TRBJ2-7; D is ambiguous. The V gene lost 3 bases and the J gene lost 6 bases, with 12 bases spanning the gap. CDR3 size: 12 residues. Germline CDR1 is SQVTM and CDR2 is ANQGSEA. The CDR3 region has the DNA TGCAGCGTTGAGTTTAGTTCCGGCGAGCAGTACTTC. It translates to CSVEFSSGEQYF.

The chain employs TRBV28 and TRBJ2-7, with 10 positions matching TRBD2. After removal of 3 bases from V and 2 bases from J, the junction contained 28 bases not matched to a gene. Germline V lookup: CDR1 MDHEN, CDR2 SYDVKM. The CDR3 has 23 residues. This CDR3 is CASSFWPRGGWGGSGRVTYEQYF. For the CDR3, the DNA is TGTGCCAGCAGTTTTTGGCCTCGCGGGGGTTGGGGTGGGAGCGGGAGGGTCACCTACGAGCAGTACTTC.

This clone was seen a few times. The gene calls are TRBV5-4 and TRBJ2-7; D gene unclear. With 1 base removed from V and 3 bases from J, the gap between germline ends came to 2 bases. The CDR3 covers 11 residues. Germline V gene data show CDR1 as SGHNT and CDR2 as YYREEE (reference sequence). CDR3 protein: CASSLYYEQYF. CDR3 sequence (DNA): TGTGCCAGCAGCTTGTACTACGAGCAGTACTTC.

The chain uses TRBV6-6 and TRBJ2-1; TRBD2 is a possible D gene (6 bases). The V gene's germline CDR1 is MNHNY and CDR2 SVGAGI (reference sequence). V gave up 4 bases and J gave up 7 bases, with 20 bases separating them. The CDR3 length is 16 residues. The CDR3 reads CASSWLRDGGPNEQFF. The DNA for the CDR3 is TGTGCCAGCAGTTGGTTGCGGGACGGAGGACCGAATGAGCAGTTCTTC.

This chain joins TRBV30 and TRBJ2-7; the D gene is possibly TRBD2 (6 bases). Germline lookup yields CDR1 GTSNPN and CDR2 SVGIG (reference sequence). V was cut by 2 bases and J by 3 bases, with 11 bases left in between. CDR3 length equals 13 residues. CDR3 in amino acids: CAWSRAGSYEQYF. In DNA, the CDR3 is TGTGCCTGGAGTCGGGCGGGAAGCTACGAGCAGTACTTC.

CDR3 sequence: CASRPRWADTQYF. The CDR3 DNA reads TGCGCCAGCAGGCCCAGGTGGGCAGATACGCAGTATTTT. V gene TRBV5-1 combines with J gene TRBJ2-3, with D unclear. The germline CDR1 and CDR2 sequences are SGHRS and YFSETQ. Between the trimmed V and J ends, which lost 5 bases and 4 bases, there was a span of 11 bases. This CDR3 spans 13 amino acids.

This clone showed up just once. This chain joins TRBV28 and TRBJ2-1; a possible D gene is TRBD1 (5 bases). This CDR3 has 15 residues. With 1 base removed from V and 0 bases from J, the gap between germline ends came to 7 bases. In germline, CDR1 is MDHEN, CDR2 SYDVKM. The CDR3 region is CASSLSQVSYNEQFF. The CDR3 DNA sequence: TGTGCCAGCAGTTTATCACAGGTCTCCTACAATGAGCAGTTCTTC.

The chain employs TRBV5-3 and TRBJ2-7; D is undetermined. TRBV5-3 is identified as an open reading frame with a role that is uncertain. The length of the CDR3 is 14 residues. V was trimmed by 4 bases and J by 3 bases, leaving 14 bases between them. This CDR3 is CARSANGSGYEQYF. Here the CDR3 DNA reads TGTGCCAGAAGCGCTAATGGTTCGGGCTACGAGCAGTACTTC.